This T cell receptor beta chain was captured by sequencing in a study of blood T cell repertoires in COVID-19. Overall study context: Researchers got acute and convalescent COVID-19 samples from the United States, Italy and Spain.

Some clones are missing from TCRdb's copy, which holds only in-frame ones; the method was immunoSEQ multiplex PCR. Among 300,000 to 400,000 clones, around 88% were seen once, and the ten largest hold roughly 7.2%. This CDR3 is 12 amino acids long. V lost 4 bases and J lost 4, with 10 bases in between. Germline V gives CDR1 DFQATT, CDR2 SNEGSKA (reference sequence). The sequence came from a woman between 55 and 75 years old with COVID-19, enrolled during active disease. What was sequenced was peripheral blood. The chain couples TRBV20-1 to TRBJ1-1; D not resolved. The CDR3: CSATERSTEAFF. The DNA of the CDR3 is TGCAGTGCTACTGAACGGAGCACTGAAGCTTTCTTT.